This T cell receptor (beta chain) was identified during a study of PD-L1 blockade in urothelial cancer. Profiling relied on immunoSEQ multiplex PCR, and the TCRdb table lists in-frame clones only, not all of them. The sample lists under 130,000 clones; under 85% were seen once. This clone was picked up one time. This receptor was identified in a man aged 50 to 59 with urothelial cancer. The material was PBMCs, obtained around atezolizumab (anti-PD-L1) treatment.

CDR3 DNA sequence: TGTGCCAGTAGTATGGGGAGGGATCAGCCCCAGCATTTT. Amino acids: CASSMGRDQPQHF. This chain joins TRBV19 and TRBJ1-5, with D unresolved. Germline CDR1 is LNHDA and CDR2 is SQIVND (reference sequence). This CDR3 spans 13 amino acids. Trimming took 3 bases from V and 5 from J, leaving 8 bases between them.